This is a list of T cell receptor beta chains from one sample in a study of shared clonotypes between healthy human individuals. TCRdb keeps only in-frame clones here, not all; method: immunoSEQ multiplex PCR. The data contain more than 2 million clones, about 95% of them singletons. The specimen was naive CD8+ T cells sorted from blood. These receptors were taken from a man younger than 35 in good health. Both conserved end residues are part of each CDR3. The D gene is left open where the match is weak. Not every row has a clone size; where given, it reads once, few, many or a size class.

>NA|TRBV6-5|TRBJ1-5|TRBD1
CASSAGTGVQPQHF
TGTGCCAGCAGTGCCGGGACAGGGGTTCAGCCCCAGCATTTT
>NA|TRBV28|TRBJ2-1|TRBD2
CASILAGGSNEQFF
TGTGCCAGTATACTAGCGGGGGGGAGCAATGAGCAGTTCTTC
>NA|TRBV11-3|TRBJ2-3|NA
CASSLTLGGTDTQYF
TGTGCCAGCAGCTTAACTTTAGGGGGCACAGATACGCAGTATTTT
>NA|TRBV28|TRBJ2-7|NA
CASSQTGFAYEQYF
TGTGCCAGCAGTCAAACAGGCTTCGCCTACGAGCAGTACTTC
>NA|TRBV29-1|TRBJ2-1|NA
CSTLLNNEQFF
TGCAGCACCCTCCTCAACAATGAGCAGTTCTTC
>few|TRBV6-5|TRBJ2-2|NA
CASSYFAGTGELFF
TGTGCCAGCAGTTACTTCGCTGGCACCGGGGAGCTGTTTTTT
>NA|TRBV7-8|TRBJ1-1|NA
CASRHRNTEAFF
TGTGCCAGCAGGCATCGGAACACTGAAGCTTTCTTT
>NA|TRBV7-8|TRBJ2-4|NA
CASSTPTRGGNIQYF
TGTGCCAGCAGCACCCCGACGAGGGGGGGAAACATTCAGTACTTC
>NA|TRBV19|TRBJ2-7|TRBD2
CASSPGGAYEQYF
TGTGCCAGTTCCCCCGGGGGGGCCTACGAGCAGTACTTC
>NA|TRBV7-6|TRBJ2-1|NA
CASTTGWGTYNEQFF
TGTGCCAGCACCACCGGGTGGGGCACCTACAATGAGCAGTTCTTC
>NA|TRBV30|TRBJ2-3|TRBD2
CAWSVLAGRDTQYF
TGTGCCTGGAGTGTACTAGCGGGGAGGGATACGCAGTATTTT
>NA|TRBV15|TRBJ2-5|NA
CATSREGARVGETQYF
TGTGCCACCAGCAGAGAAGGAGCCAGGGTGGGAGAGACCCAGTACTTC
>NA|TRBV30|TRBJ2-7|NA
CAWSTGQTYLEQYF
TGTGCCTGGAGTACTGGACAGACCTACTTGGAGCAGTACTTC
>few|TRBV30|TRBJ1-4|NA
CAWSVGVLNEKLFF
TGTGCCTGGAGTGTGGGGGTTTTAAATGAAAAACTGTTTTTT
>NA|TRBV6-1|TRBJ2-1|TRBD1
CASSEPAAGGESYNEQFF
TGTGCCAGCAGTGAACCCGCGGCAGGGGGCGAGTCCTACAATGAGCAGTTCTTC
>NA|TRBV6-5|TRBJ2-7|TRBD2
CASSSQAGGYEQYF
TGTGCCAGCAGTTCCCAAGCGGGAGGATACGAGCAGTACTTC
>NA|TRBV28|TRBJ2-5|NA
CASRDSLLQETQYF
TGTGCCAGCAGGGACAGCCTCTTACAAGAGACCCAGTACTTC